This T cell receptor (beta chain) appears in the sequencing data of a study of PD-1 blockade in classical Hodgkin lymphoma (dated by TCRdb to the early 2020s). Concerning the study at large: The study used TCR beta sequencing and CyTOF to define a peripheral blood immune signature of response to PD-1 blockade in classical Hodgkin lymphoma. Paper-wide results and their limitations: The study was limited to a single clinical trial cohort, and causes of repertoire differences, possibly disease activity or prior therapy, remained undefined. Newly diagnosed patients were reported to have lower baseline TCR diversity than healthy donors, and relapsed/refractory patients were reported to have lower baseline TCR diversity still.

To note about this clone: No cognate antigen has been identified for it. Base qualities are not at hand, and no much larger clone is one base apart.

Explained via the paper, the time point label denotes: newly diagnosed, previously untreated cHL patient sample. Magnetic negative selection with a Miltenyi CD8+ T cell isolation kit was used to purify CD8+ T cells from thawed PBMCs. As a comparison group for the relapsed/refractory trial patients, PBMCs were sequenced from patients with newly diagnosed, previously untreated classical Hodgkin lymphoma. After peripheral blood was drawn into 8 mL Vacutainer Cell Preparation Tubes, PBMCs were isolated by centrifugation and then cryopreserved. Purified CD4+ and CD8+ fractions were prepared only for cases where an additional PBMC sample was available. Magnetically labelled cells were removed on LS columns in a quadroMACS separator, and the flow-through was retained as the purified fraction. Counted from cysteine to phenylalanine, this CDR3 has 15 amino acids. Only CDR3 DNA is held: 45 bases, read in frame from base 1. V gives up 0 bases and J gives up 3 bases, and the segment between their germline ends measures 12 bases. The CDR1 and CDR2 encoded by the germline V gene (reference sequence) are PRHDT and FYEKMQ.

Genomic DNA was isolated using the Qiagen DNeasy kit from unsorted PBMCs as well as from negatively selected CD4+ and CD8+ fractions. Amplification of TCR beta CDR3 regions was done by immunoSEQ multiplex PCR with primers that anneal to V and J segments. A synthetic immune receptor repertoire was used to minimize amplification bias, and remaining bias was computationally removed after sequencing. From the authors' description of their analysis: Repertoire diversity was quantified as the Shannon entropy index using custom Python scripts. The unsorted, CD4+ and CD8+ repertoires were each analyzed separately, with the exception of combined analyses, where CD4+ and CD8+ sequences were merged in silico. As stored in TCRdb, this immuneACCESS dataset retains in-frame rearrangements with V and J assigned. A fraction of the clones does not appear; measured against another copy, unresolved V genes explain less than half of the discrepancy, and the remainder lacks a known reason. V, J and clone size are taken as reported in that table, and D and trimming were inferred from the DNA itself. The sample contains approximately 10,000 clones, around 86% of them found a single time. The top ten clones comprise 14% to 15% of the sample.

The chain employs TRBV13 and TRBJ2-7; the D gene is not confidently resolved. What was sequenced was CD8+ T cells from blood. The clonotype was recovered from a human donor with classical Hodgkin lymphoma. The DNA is TGTGCCAGCAGCTTAGGCCTTTCCTCCCACTACGAGCAGTACTTC. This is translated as CASSLGLSSHYEQYF.